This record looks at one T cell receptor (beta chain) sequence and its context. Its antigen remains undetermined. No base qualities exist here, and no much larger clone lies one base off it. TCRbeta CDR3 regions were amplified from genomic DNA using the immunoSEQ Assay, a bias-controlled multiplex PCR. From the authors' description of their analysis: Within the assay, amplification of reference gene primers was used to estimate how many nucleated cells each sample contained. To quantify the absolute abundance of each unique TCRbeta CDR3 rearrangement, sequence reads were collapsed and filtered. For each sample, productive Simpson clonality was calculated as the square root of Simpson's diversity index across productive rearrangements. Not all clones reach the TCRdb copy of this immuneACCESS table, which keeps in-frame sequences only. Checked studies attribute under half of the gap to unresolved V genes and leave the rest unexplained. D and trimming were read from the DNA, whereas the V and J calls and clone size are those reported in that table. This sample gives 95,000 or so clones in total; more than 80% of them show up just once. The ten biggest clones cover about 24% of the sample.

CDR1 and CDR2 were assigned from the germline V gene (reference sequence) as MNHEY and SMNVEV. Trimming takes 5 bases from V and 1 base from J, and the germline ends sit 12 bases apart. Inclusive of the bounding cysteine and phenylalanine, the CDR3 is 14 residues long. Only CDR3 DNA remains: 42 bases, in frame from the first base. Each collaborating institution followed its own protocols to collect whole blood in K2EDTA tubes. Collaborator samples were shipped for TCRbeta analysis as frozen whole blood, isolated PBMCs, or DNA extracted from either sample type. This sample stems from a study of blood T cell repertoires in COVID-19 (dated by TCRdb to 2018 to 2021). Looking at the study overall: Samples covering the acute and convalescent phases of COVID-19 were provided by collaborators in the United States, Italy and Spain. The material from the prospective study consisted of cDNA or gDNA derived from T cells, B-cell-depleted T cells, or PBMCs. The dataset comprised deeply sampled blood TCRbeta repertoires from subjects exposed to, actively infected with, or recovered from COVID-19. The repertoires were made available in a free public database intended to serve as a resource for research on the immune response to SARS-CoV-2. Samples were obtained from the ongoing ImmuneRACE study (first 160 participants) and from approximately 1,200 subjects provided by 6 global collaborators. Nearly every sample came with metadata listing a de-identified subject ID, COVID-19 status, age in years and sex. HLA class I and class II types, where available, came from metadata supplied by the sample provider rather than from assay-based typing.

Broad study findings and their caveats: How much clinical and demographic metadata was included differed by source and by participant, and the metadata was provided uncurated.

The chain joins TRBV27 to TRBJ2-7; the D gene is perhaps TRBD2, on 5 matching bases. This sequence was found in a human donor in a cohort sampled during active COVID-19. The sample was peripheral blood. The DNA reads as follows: TGTGCCAGCAGTAGCGGAGCCCTTTCCTACGAGCAGTACTTC. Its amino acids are CASSSGALSYEQYF.